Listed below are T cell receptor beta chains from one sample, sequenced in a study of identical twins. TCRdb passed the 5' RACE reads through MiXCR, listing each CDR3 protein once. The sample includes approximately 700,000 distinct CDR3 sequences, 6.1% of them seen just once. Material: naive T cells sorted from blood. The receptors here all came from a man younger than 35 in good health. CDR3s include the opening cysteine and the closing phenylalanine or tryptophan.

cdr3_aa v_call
CASSYSSGYTQYF TRBV6-5
CSVSRDQETQYF TRBV29-1
CASSARLGGPSTDTQYF TRBV7-2
CASSSVGDPGELFF TRBV7-6
CASSFRRDTGATYEQYF TRBV28
CSARDGGTPYNEQFF TRBV20-1
CASSQVGVSTDTQYF TRBV4-1
CASSLQRPTQETQYF TRBV5-1
CSAGGRGNEQYF TRBV29-1
CASSPLFGTGKDNEQFF TRBV14
CSLPGVTGELFF TRBV20-1
CASSEAGVYQPQHF TRBV6-1
CAWKVVSEQFF TRBV30